These 9 T cell receptor beta chains came from one sample sequenced in a study of blood T cell repertoires in COVID-19. TCRdb keeps only in-frame clones here, not all; method: immunoSEQ multiplex PCR. The sample includes some 180,000 clones, roughly 89% of them seen just once. Material for sequencing was peripheral blood. These receptors all come from a man between 45 and 60 years old with acute or convalescent COVID-19.

CDR3 amino acids: CASSLDSMLAKNIQYF. CDR3 nucleotides: TGTGCCAGCAGTCTCGACAGCATGTTAGCCAAAAACATTCAGTACTTC. The gene calls are TRBV6-2 or TRBV6-3 and TRBJ2-4, with D possibly being TRBD1 (5 bases). The germline CDR1 and CDR2 sequences are MNHEY and SVGEGT. CDR3 length: 16 residues. Trimming removed 5 bases at V and 0 bases at J, with 14 bases between.

The rearrangement links TRBV18 to TRBJ2-7; D is uncertain. Germline V CDR1 and CDR2: KGHSH, LQKENI. The length of the CDR3 is 16 residues. V was clipped by 0 bases and J by 2 bases, with 14 bases between them. The CDR3 DNA reads as TGTGCCAGCTCACCACCGGCATCGAGACGGGCCTACGAGCAGTACGTC. Translating it yields CASSPPASRRAYEQYV.

This chain connects TRBV12-3 or TRBV12-4 to TRBJ2-1; weak D call: TRBD1 (6 bases). CDR3 length: 13 amino acids. Trimming pared 6 bases from V and 7 bases from J, leaving 13 bases between. As DNA, the CDR3 is TGTGCCAGCAGCCTCCTTAGGGGGAATGAGCAGTTCTTC. This encodes CASSLLRGNEQFF.

The genes are TRBV5-6 and TRBJ2-5, with 10 bases fitting TRBD2. This CDR3 has 14 residues. CDR1 and CDR2 (germline): SGHDT, YYEEEE. Losses at the gene ends were 2 bases for V and 3 bases for J; bases not matched to a gene: 1. CDR3 region: CASSFGTSEETQYF. The CDR3 nucleotides are TGTGCCAGCAGCTTTGGGACTAGCGAAGAGACCCAGTACTTC.

V is TRBV5-1 and J is TRBJ2-7; D is perhaps TRBD2 (6 bases). Germline CDR1 reads SGHRS; CDR2 reads YFSETQ. The V end lost 4 bases, the J end lost 6 bases, and 14 bases lay between the germline ends. The CDR3 covers 13 residues. CDR3 nucleotides: TGCGCCAGCAGCCCCCTTGGAGGGCGCGAGCAGTACTTC. Protein sequence: CASSPLGGREQYF.

The chain carries TRBV7-2 and TRBJ1-2; tentative D call: TRBD1 (6 bases). This CDR3 contains 14 residues. Germline V lookup: CDR1 SGHTA, CDR2 FQGNSA. V shed 1 base and J shed 1 base, with 7 bases lying between them. The CDR3 sequence: CASSLVQGNYGYTF. The CDR3 coding sequence is TGTGCCAGCAGCTTAGTACAGGGTAACTATGGCTACACCTTC.

V gene TRBV7-3 combines with J gene TRBJ2-3; TRBD2 aligns across 7 bases. CDR3 length equals 16 residues. V was pared by 0 bases and J by 6 bases, with 9 bases of the junction left unmatched. Germline V lookup: CDR1 SGHTA, CDR2 FQGTGA. Here the CDR3 reads CASSLTAVAGWDTQYF. Here the CDR3 DNA reads TGTGCCAGCAGCTTAACGGCAGTAGCGGGTTGGGATACGCAGTATTTT.

This chain joins TRBV12-3 or TRBV12-4 and TRBJ2-7; no clear D gene. The CDR3 runs 13 residues. V gave up 2 bases and J gave up 2 bases, with 7 bases separating them. Here the CDR3 DNA reads TGTGCCAGCAGTTTATCCGTAACCTACGAGCAGTACTTC. As protein: CASSLSVTYEQYF.

The V and J genes are TRBV5-1 and TRBJ2-7, with 11 bases lining up with TRBD1. Germline CDR1 reads SGHRS; CDR2 reads YFSETQ. This CDR3 contains 15 residues. The trim removed 4 bases at V and 0 bases at J, leaving 3 bases unmatched. The CDR3 here is CASSPGQGGSYEQYV. In DNA form, the CDR3 reads TGCGCCAGCAGCCCGGGACAGGGGGGCTCCTACGAGCAGTACGTC.